The text below deals with one T cell receptor (beta chain). This record belongs to a study of blood T cell repertoires in COVID-19. Study information: Specimens from acute and convalescent COVID-19 originated in the United States, Italy and Spain. T cells, B-cell-depleted T cells, or PBMCs provided the cDNA or gDNA that served as material.

Authors' processing steps: Estimation of nucleated cell counts relied on the amplification of reference gene primers. Repertoires were generated with immunoSEQ multiplex PCR, while TCRdb's copy carries only in-frame clones and drops some. The DNA was the basis for D and trimming; V, J and clone size are from that table. Found here are approximately 260,000 clones, 80% to 90% of them singletons; the top ten hold roughly 3.7%. Trimming pared 6 bases from V and 4 bases from J, leaving 9 bases between. The CDR3 is 11 residues long. From germline, CDR1 is DFQATT and CDR2 SNEGSKA (reference sequence). The chain recombines TRBV20-1 with TRBJ1-2; perhaps TRBD1 as D (6 bases). This sequence originates from a woman in her thirties or forties with acute or convalescent COVID-19. Sequencing was done on a sample of peripheral blood. CDR3 sequence: CSAQGSYGYTF. The CDR3 DNA follows: TGCAGTGCACAGGGTTCCTATGGCTACACCTTC.